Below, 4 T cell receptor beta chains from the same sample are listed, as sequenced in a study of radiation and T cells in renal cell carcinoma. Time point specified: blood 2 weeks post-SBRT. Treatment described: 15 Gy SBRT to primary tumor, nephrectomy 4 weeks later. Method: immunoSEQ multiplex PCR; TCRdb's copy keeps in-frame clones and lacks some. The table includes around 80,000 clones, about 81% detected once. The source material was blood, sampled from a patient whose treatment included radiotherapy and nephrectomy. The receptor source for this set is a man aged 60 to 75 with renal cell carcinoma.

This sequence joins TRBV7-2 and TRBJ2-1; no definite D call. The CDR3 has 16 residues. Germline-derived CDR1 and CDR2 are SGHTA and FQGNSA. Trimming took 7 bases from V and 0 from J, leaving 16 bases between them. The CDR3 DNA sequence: TGTGCCAGCAACGAGGCCGGCAGCAGCTCCTACAATGAGCAGTTCTTC. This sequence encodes CASNEAGSSSYNEQFF.

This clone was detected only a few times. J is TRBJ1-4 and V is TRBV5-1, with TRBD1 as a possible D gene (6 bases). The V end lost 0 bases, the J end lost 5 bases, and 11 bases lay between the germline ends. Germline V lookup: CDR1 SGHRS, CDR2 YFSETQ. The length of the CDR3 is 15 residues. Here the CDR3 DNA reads TGCGCCAGCAGCTTGGCGGCAGGGGTAAATGAAAAACTGTTTTTT. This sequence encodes CASSLAAGVNEKLFF.

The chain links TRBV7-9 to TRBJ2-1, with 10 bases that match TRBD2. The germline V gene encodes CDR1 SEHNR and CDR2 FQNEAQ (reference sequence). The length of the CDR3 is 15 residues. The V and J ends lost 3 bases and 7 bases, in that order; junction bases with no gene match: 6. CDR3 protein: CASSFPSSGRNEQFF. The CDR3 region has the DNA TGTGCCAGCAGCTTTCCCTCTAGCGGGAGAAATGAGCAGTTCTTC.

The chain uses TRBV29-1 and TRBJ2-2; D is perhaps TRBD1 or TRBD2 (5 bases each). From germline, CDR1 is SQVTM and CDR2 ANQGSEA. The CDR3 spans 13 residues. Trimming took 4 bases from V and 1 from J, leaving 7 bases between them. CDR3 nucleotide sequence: TGCAGCGTTGGGGACGGGAACACCGGGGAGCTGTTTTTT. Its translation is CSVGDGNTGELFF.